Following are 30 T cell receptor beta chains from one sample sequenced in a study of T cell changes during pregnancy in multiple sclerosis. Sequencing was performed with immunoSEQ multiplex PCR; in TCRdb, only in-frame clones are kept and a portion is missing. This table has about 75,000 clones, under 95% appearing once. Sequences were derived from CD4+ T cells from peripheral blood mononuclear cells, sampled before pregnancy. These TCRs come from a female donor with multiple sclerosis, enrolled in a pregnancy study.

The chain is built from TRBV19 and TRBJ2-3, with a tentative D call TRBD1 (6 bases). There are 13 residues in the CDR3. Germline V lookup: CDR1 LNHDA, CDR2 SQIVND (reference sequence). With 9 bases removed from V and 2 bases from J, the gap between germline ends came to 12 bases. The CDR3 is CASRDIYTDTQYF. DNA for the CDR3: TGTGCCAGCCGGGACATCTACACAGATACGCAGTATTTT.

The gene calls are TRBV28 and TRBJ2-3; TRBD1 is a possible D gene (6 bases). There are 14 residues in the CDR3. The V gene's germline CDR1 is MDHEN and CDR2 SYDVKM. Trimming cost V 5 bases and J 6 bases, with 15 bases left between them. The CDR3: CASSTTGPGDTQYF. The CDR3 DNA sequence: TGTGCCAGCAGTACAACAGGGCCTGGGGATACGCAGTATTTT.

The V call is TRBV19, the J call TRBJ2-4, with 8 bases identical to TRBD1. The CDR3 has 16 amino acids. J lost 0 bases, V lost 7 bases, and 8 bases had no gene match. Per the germline V gene, CDR1 is LNHDA and CDR2 is SQIVND (reference sequence). The CDR3 here is CASTGTGWLAKNIQYF. In DNA, the CDR3 is TGTGCCAGTACCGGGACAGGCTGGTTAGCCAAAAACATTCAGTACTTC.

The chain carries TRBV30 and TRBJ2-7; 7 bases are a match to TRBD2. There are 13 residues in the CDR3. V shed 0 bases and J 2 bases; nucleotides not matched to a gene: 1. Germline V gene data show CDR1 as GTSNPN and CDR2 as SVGIG (reference sequence). CDR3 residues: CAWSVAGAYEQYF. In DNA, the CDR3 is TGTGCCTGGAGTGTCGCGGGAGCCTACGAGCAGTACTTC.

The rearrangement joins TRBV5-4 to TRBJ1-1; D gene unclear. CDR1 SGHNT and CDR2 YYREEE come from the germline V gene (reference sequence). V lost 4 bases, J lost 5 bases, and 12 bases lay in between. The CDR3 is made up of 13 amino acids. The CDR3 loop reads CASSVQGRTEAFF. In nucleotides, the CDR3 is TGTGCCAGCAGCGTACAAGGGAGAACTGAAGCTTTCTTT.

The chain recombines TRBV5-1 with TRBJ2-1; no clear D gene. In germline, CDR1 is SGHRS, CDR2 YFSETQ. Trimming took 0 bases from V and 7 from J, leaving 11 bases between them. The CDR3 loop spans 14 amino acids. Here the CDR3 reads CASSLVGLLNEQFF. The DNA of the CDR3 is TGCGCCAGCAGCTTGGTGGGCCTCTTGAATGAGCAGTTCTTC.

This clone was counted a few times. V usage is TRBV4-3 and J usage is TRBJ1-2; 10 bases match TRBD1. With 0 bases clipped from V and 8 bases from J, the junction kept 15 bases outside the gene matches. The CDR3 is made up of 18 amino acids. Germline V lookup: CDR1 LGHNA, CDR2 YSLEER. The CDR3 region has the DNA TGCGCCAGCAGCCAAGATTGGCCCCATCCCGGGACAGGGGAGGGCTACACCTTC. Translation gives CASSQDWPHPGTGEGYTF.

J is TRBJ1-1 and V is TRBV5-6; TRBD1 is a possible D gene (6 bases). V lost 2 bases, J lost 0 bases, and 14 bases lay in between. Germline-derived CDR1 and CDR2 are SGHDT and YYEEEE. The CDR3 consists of 16 residues. CDR3 coding DNA: TGTGCCAGCAGCTTAGTACAGGGAAGGTTGAACACTGAAGCTTTCTTT. Its protein is CASSLVQGRLNTEAFF.

V and J are TRBV29-1 and TRBJ2-1; 7 positions match TRBD1. CDR1 and CDR2 (germline): SQVTM, ANQGSEA. Trimming took 5 bases from V and 6 from J; bases not matched to a gene: 4. This CDR3 has 12 amino acids. The CDR3 DNA follows: TGCAGCGTTCGACAGGGAAGCAATGAGCAGTTCTTC. It specifies CSVRQGSNEQFF.

The rearrangement joins TRBV2 to TRBJ2-1; 9 nucleotides align to TRBD2. Germline V gene sequence: CDR1 SNHLY, CDR2 FYNNEI. CDR3 length: 15 amino acids. Germline trimming cut 6 bases from V and 2 bases from J; bases unmatched to any gene: 5. For the CDR3, the DNA is TGTGCCAGCAGAGGAATAGCGGGAGCCTACAATGAGCAGTTCTTC. Protein sequence: CASRGIAGAYNEQFF.

The chain joins TRBV4-2 to TRBJ2-1; tentatively, D is TRBD2 (6 bases). The V end lost 3 bases, the J end lost 4 bases, and 13 bases lay between the germline ends. CDR1 and CDR2 from the germline V gene are LGHNA and YNFKEQ. The CDR3 consists of 15 residues. CDR3 in amino acids: CASSHGGSGYNEQFF. The CDR3 DNA is TGTGCCAGCAGCCATGGGGGGTCGGGGTACAATGAGCAGTTCTTC.

This sequence joins TRBV5-4 and TRBJ1-2; TRBD1 agrees at 7 bases. The V gene's germline CDR1 is SGHNT and CDR2 YYREEE (reference sequence). V shed 4 bases, J shed 4 bases, and the junction held 7 bases outside the gene matches. This CDR3 contains 14 residues. The CDR3 DNA sequence: TGTGCCAGCAGCAAGTGGGGACAGCTCTATGGCTACACCTTC. This encodes CASSKWGQLYGYTF.

The gene calls are TRBV6-6 and TRBJ1-1; D gene unclear. V was clipped by 6 bases and J by 1 base, with 18 bases between them. In germline, CDR1 is MNHNY, CDR2 SVGAGI (reference sequence). There are 16 residues in the CDR3. The CDR3 DNA follows: TGTGCCAGCAGCCGCCTGCTCAAGGGAGGGAACACTGAAGCTTTCTTT. Residues: CASSRLLKGGNTEAFF.

The chain joins TRBV29-1 to TRBJ1-1; a possible D gene is TRBD1 (6 bases). Trimming left V 3 bases short and J 7 bases short, with 12 bases between. There are 12 residues in the CDR3. Germline-derived CDR1 and CDR2 are SQVTM and ANQGSEA. CDR3 region: CSVDRTDLEAFF. The CDR3, as DNA: TGCAGCGTTGATCGGACAGATCTTGAAGCTTTCTTT. Full variable domain (remainder filled in from reference TRBV29-1 and TRBJ1-1): SAVISQKPSRDICQRGTSLTIQCQVDSQVTMMFWYRQQPGQSLTLIATANQGSEATYESGFVIDKFPISRPNLTFSTLTVSNMSPEDSSIYLCSVDRTDLEAFFGQGTRLTVV.

The CDR3 coding sequence is TGTGCCAGTAGTAAGACAGGAGCTAACTATGGCTACACCTTC. Amino acid sequence: CASSKTGANYGYTF. The chain recombines TRBV19 with TRBJ1-2, with TRBD1 as a possible D gene (6 bases). Germline V lookup: CDR1 LNHDA, CDR2 SQIVND (reference sequence). V lost 4 bases and J 0 bases, leaving 9 bases between the germline ends. CDR3 length equals 14 residues. The complete variable domain, with remaining parts taken from reference TRBV19 and TRBJ1-2, reads DGGITQSPKYLFRKEGQNVTLSCEQNLNHDAMYWYRQDPGQGLRLIYYSQIVNDFQKGDIAEGYSVSREKKESFPLTVTSAQKNPTAFYLCASSKTGANYGYTFGSGTRLTVV.

The chain links TRBV6-6 to TRBJ2-4; D perhaps matches TRBD2 (6 bases). Trimming removed 7 bases from V and 0 bases from J, with 13 bases in between. CDR1 and CDR2 from the germline V gene are MNHNY and SVGAGI (reference sequence). This CDR3 comprises 15 residues. The DNA of the CDR3 is TGTGCCAGCAAGAGCGCGGGGCTAGCCAAAAACATTCAGTACTTC. Translating gives CASKSAGLAKNIQYF.

The genes are TRBV19 and TRBJ2-7; D gene uncertain. Per germline, CDR1 LNHDA and CDR2 SQIVND (reference sequence). The V and J ends lost 4 bases and 5 bases respectively, with 6 bases between them. The CDR3 covers 11 residues. Here the CDR3 reads CASSTQNEQYF. Here the CDR3 DNA reads TGTGCCAGTAGTACGCAGAACGAGCAGTACTTC. Drawing the rest from reference TRBV19 and TRBJ2-7, the complete variable domain is DGGITQSPKYLFRKEGQNVTLSCEQNLNHDAMYWYRQDPGQGLRLIYYSQIVNDFQKGDIAEGYSVSREKKESFPLTVTSAQKNPTAFYLCASSTQNEQYFGPGTRLTVT.

The V gene is TRBV27, the J gene TRBJ1-6; D unclear. The CDR3 extends over 15 amino acids. Germline CDR1 is MNHEY and CDR2 is SMNVEV (reference sequence). Trimming shortened V by 6 bases and J by 8 bases, and 17 bases separated the two germline ends. The CDR3 DNA is TGTGCCAGCAGGTTGGGAAACGGGCGGGATTCACCCCTCCACTTT. Amino acids: CASRLGNGRDSPLHF.

The chain combines TRBV27 with TRBJ1-5; 7 bases agree with TRBD1. The CDR3 is 17 residues long. Trimming removed 7 bases from V and 1 base from J; junction bases left unmatched: 13. Germline lookup yields CDR1 MNHEY and CDR2 SMNVEV (reference sequence). The CDR3 is CASKSLYRGSSNQPQHF. The CDR3, as DNA: TGTGCCAGCAAGAGCCTTTACAGGGGTTCCAGCAATCAGCCCCAGCATTTT.

The chain employs TRBV28 and TRBJ2-3; D is unclear. The CDR3 contains 17 residues. V was pared by 2 bases and J by 4 bases, with 19 bases between. Germline lookup yields CDR1 MDHEN and CDR2 SYDVKM. DNA for the CDR3: TGTGCCAGCAGTTTACTGGAAGCTTTAGCCGTGGCAGATACGCAGTATTTT. Its protein product is CASSLLEALAVADTQYF.

V is TRBV12-5 and J is TRBJ1-2; D gene uncertain. This CDR3 is 14 amino acids long. Trimming removed 1 base at V and 5 bases at J, with 11 bases between. CDR1 and CDR2 (germline): LGHNT, FRNRAP. The CDR3 protein is CASGLDAGVYGYTF. The CDR3 DNA follows: TGTGCTAGTGGTTTGGACGCCGGGGTGTATGGCTACACCTTC.

V gene TRBV27 combines with J gene TRBJ2-6; maybe TRBD2 (5 bases). V was cut by 5 bases and J by 2 bases, with 16 bases left in between. The CDR3 is made up of 17 amino acids. Germline CDR1 MNHEY, CDR2 SMNVEV (reference sequence). CDR3 in amino acids: CASSPPRTVAGANVLTF. Here the CDR3 DNA reads TGTGCCAGCAGTCCGCCCCGGACTGTTGCTGGGGCCAACGTCCTGACTTTC.

V gene TRBV19 combines with J gene TRBJ1-5, with a possible D match to TRBD1 (5 bases). CDR1 and CDR2 from the germline V gene are LNHDA and SQIVND (reference sequence). The CDR3 is 15 residues long. Trimming cost V 10 bases and J 0 bases, with 16 bases left between them. In nucleotides, the CDR3 is TGTGCCACCACCGCGGACATCTATAGCAATCAGCCCCAGCATTTT. It codes for CATTADIYSNQPQHF. The full variable domain, with the rest looked up from reference TRBV19 and TRBJ1-5, is DGGITQSPKYLFRKEGQNVTLSCEQNLNHDAMYWYRQDPGQGLRLIYYSQIVNDFQKGDIAEGYSVSREKKESFPLTVTSAQKNPTAFYLCATTADIYSNQPQHFGDGTRLSIL.

The V gene is TRBV29-1, the J gene TRBJ2-5; 8 bases align to TRBD2. J gave up 4 bases and V 7 bases, and 5 bases lay outside the gene matches. The CDR3 has 12 residues. CDR1 SQVTM and CDR2 ANQGSEA come from the germline V gene. CDR3 DNA sequence: TGCAGCGGGAACGGACTAGCAGAGACCCAGTACTTC. Translation: CSGNGLAETQYF.

The chain carries TRBV27 and TRBJ1-1, with 7 bases aligning to TRBD1. The CDR3 has 13 residues. Looked up from germline, CDR1 is MNHEY and CDR2 is SMNVEV (reference sequence). With 8 bases clipped from V and 5 bases from J, the junction kept 8 bases outside the gene matches. The CDR3 spells CASFDRVRTEAFF. CDR3 coding DNA: TGTGCCAGCTTCGACAGGGTGAGGACTGAAGCTTTCTTT.

The gene calls are TRBV4-2 and TRBJ2-2; the match to TRBD2 covers 8 bases. Trimming removed 1 base from V and 7 bases from J; junction bases left unmatched: 14. The CDR3 runs 18 residues. Germline CDR1 is LGHNA and CDR2 is YNFKEQ. CDR3 sequence: CASSQGETAGVFVGELFF. The CDR3 DNA sequence: TGTGCCAGCAGCCAAGGGGAGACAGCGGGAGTTTTCGTCGGGGAGCTGTTTTTT.

The table lists this clone with a count of one. This CDR3 is CASSLTGAQETQYF. CDR3 nucleotide sequence: TGTGCCAGCAGCTTAACGGGGGCCCAGGAGACCCAGTACTTC. V gene TRBV7-3 combines with J gene TRBJ2-5, with a tentative D call TRBD1 (6 bases). Trimming pared 0 bases from V and 5 bases from J, leaving 10 bases between. This CDR3 is built from 14 residues. Germline loops: CDR1 SGHTA, CDR2 FQGTGA.

J is TRBJ2-3 and V is TRBV6-1; the D gene is possibly TRBD1 (6 bases). Per the germline V gene, CDR1 is MNHNS and CDR2 is SASEGT. The CDR3 spans 14 residues. V was cut by 4 bases and J by 4 bases, with 12 bases left in between. The CDR3 here is CASSATGSSDTQYF. CDR3 nucleotide sequence: TGTGCCAGCAGTGCTACAGGGTCATCAGATACGCAGTATTTT.

This clone was recorded only once. V is TRBV10-3 and J is TRBJ2-5, with 9 bases matching TRBD1. The CDR3 is 14 residues long. From germline, CDR1 is ENHRY and CDR2 SYGVKD. Trimming cost V 4 bases and J 2 bases; bases outside gene matches: 2. The CDR3 loop is CAISVGQGQETQYF. CDR3 sequence (DNA): TGTGCCATCAGTGTGGGACAGGGACAAGAGACCCAGTACTTC.

The genes are TRBV10-3 and TRBJ1-2, with 8 bases matching TRBD1. After removal of 10 bases from V and 2 bases from J, the junction contained 21 bases not matched to a gene. The CDR3 runs 18 residues. Germline values: CDR1 ENHRY, CDR2 SYGVKD. CDR3 nucleotide sequence: TGTGCCACCCTCCGGACTCAGGGGGCGAATAAGAGAAACTATGGCTACACCTTC. As protein: CATLRTQGANKRNYGYTF.